This is a list of T cell receptor beta chains from one sample in a study of blood T cell repertoires in COVID-19. The assay was immunoSEQ multiplex PCR, and TCRdb's table has in-frame clones only and misses some. The data show 110,000 or so clones, with around nine tenths seen just once and about 2.1% held by the top ten. Sequencing was carried out using peripheral blood. These TCRs come from a woman aged 50 to 60 with acute or convalescent COVID-19. Each CDR3 is given with its conserved first and last residue. Fields, in order: clone size, D gene, V gene, J gene, CDR3 DNA, CDR3 protein. A D gene is named only where the DNA matches it firmly. A clone size is listed for some rows: how often the clone was seen (once, few, many), or a class if it is expanded.

NA,TRBD1,TRBV7-8,TRBJ2-3,TGTGCCAGCAGCTCCGACAGGGCGCTATGGGTGCCCACAGATACGCAGTATTTT,CASSSDRALWVPTDTQYF
NA,NA,TRBV12-3/TRBV12-4,TRBJ2-5,TGTGCCAGCAGTTTGTATTCTGAGACCCAGTACTTC,CASSLYSETQYF
NA,NA,TRBV9,TRBJ1-4,TGTGCCAGCAGCGTCATAGGGCGGGGTGAAAAACTGTTTTTT,CASSVIGRGEKLFF
few,TRBD1,TRBV6-5,TRBJ1-1,TGTGCCAGCAGTCTACAGGGGGCGAACACTGAAGCTTTCTTT,CASSLQGANTEAFF
NA,TRBD2,TRBV9,TRBJ2-3,TGTGCCAGCAGCCTCGGACTAGCGGGGGGGGGCACACGAGATACGCAGTATTTT,CASSLGLAGGGTRDTQYF
NA,NA,TRBV4-1,TRBJ1-4,TGCGCCAGCAGGGACAACCATAATGAAAAACTGTTTTTT,CASRDNHNEKLFF
NA,TRBD2,TRBV7-2,TRBJ2-7,TGTGCCAGCAGCTTACGCGGGAGTAGCTCCTACGAGCAGTACTTC,CASSLRGSSSYEQYF
NA,TRBD1,TRBV11-2,TRBJ2-4,TGTGCCAGCAGCTCGTGGACAGGGGGCGAGAGGAACATTCAGTACTTC,CASSSWTGGERNIQYF
NA,NA,TRBV27,TRBJ1-1,TGTGCCAGCAGTTCCGACCAGACAGCGAACACTGAAGCTTTCTTT,CASSSDQTANTEAFF
few,TRBD1,TRBV6-1,TRBJ1-5,TGTGCCAGCAGTGACGGGACAGCGATAAATCAGCCCCAGCATTTT,CASSDGTAINQPQHF
NA,TRBD1,TRBV27,TRBJ1-5,TGTGCCAGCAGTTCGGACAGGGGGCTGGGCGGGAGCAATCAGCCCCAGCATTTT,CASSSDRGLGGSNQPQHF
NA,TRBD2,TRBV11-3,TRBJ2-3,TGTGCCAGCAGCTCCGGGGGGAGCGGGGATACGCAGTATTTT,CASSSGGSGDTQYF
NA,TRBD2,TRBV19,TRBJ2-7,TGTGCCAGTAGTATTGGGGGAGGGCCATCCTACGAGCAGTACTTC,CASSIGGGPSYEQYF
NA,NA,TRBV29-1,TRBJ2-3,TGCAGCGATCGGGACTCTGGAGATACGCAGTATTTT,CSDRDSGDTQYF
NA,NA,TRBV6-6,TRBJ1-3,TGTGCCAGCAGCCCACAGGCTTACTCTGGAAACACCATATATTTT,CASSPQAYSGNTIYF
NA,NA,TRBV2,TRBJ1-2,TGTGCCAGCAGTGAAGATAGTACCTATGGCTACACCTTC,CASSEDSTYGYTF
once,NA,TRBV7-2,TRBJ2-1,TGTGCCAGCAGTTTCTCGGGGACCTACAATGAGCAGTTCTTC,CASSFSGTYNEQFF
NA,TRBD1,TRBV11-3,TRBJ1-2,TGTGCCAGCAGTCGACAGGGCACAGGCGGCTACACCTTC,CASSRQGTGGYTF
few,NA,TRBV5-1,TRBJ1-2,TGCGCCAGCAGCTCGCGGGGCAGCACTAACTATGGCTACACCTTC,CASSSRGSTNYGYTF
NA,TRBD1,TRBV29-1,TRBJ1-1,TGCAGCGTTGACAATCAGGGACAGCCAAATACGGACACTGAAGCTTTCTTT,CSVDNQGQPNTDTEAFF
NA,NA,TRBV6-5,TRBJ1-6,TGTGCCAGCAGGGGCTTCCATAATTCACCCCTCCACTTT,CASRGFHNSPLHF
NA,NA,TRBV13,TRBJ1-1,TGTGCCAGCAGCGTTGAGGGGGTGGGGAACACTGAAGCTTTCTTT,CASSVEGVGNTEAFF
NA,TRBD1,TRBV30,TRBJ1-5,TGTGCCTGGAGTGTAATGGCAGGGGGACTTCAGCCCCAGCATTTT,CAWSVMAGGLQPQHF